This T cell receptor (beta chain) appears in the sequencing data of a study of identifying expanded T cells in peripheral blood. Study-wide results and caveats: About 1.3 clones differed between technical replicates, versus roughly 16 and 20 over time. Two-week clone count variance significantly increased as total template count grew.

The CDR3 extends over 16 amino acids. V lost 3 bases, J lost 6 bases, and 11 bases stayed unmatched. Germline CDR1 reads SGHDT; CDR2 reads YYEEEE. Collection occurred without any documented infections or immune events in donors. Sequencing was performed with immunoSEQ multiplex PCR; in TCRdb, only in-frame clones are kept and a portion is missing. The sample includes 100,000 to 150,000 clones, more than 75% of them seen just once. In the case of this clone: Its target is unknown.

This chain joins TRBV5-6 and TRBJ1-5, with 8 positions matching TRBD1. The sample was blood. The source is a person aged 18 to 70 in good health. The CDR3 reads CASSSTRQGRGQPQHF. The CDR3 bases are TGTGCCAGCAGCTCGACGCGACAGGGGAGAGGTCAGCCCCAGCATTTT.